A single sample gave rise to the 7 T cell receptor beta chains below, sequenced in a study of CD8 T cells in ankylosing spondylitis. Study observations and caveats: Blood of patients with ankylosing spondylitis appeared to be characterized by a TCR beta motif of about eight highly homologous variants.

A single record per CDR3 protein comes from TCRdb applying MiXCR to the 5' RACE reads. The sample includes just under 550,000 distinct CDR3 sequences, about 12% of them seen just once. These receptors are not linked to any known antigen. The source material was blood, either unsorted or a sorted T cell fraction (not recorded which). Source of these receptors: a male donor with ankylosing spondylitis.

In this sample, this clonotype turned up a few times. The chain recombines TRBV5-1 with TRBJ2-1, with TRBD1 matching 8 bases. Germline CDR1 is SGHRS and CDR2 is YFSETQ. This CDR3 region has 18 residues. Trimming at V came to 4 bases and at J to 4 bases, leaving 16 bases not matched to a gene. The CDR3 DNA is TGCGCCAGCAGCACTCCGGGACAGGCCTTGGGTTTTTACAATGAGCAGTTCTTC. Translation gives CASSTPGQALGFYNEQFF. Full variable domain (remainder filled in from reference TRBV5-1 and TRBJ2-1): KAGVTQTPRYLIKTRGQQVTLSCSPISGHRSVSWYQQTPGQGLQFLFEYFSETQRNKGNFPGRFSGRQFSNSRSEMNVSTLELGDSALYLCASSTPGQALGFYNEQFFGPGTRLTVL.

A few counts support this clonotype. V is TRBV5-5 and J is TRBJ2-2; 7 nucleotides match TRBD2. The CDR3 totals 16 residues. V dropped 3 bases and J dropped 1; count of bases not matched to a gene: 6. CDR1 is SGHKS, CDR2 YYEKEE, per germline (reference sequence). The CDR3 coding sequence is TGTGCCAGCAGCTGGGCCGGGACTAAGAACACCGGGGAGCTGTTTTTT. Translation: CASSWAGTKNTGELFF.

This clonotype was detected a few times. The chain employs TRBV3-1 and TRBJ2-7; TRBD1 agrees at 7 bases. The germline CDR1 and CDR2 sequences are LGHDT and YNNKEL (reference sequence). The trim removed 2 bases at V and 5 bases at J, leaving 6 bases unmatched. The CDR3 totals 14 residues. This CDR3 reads CASSQTGTVDEQYV. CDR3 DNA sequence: TGTGCCAGCAGCCAAACCGGGACAGTAGACGAGCAGTACGTC.

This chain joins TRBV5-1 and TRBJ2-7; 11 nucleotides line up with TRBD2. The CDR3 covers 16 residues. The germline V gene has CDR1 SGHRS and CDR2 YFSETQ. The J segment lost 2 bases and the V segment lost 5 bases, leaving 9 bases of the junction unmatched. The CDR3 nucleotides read TGCGCCAGCAGTGGGGTAACTAGCGGGAGCCCCTACGAGCAGTACTTC. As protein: CASSGVTSGSPYEQYF.

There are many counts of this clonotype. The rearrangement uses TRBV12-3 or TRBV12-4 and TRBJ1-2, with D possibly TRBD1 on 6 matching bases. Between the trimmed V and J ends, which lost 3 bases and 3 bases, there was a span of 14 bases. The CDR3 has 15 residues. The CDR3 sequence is CASSFQGRSDYGYTF. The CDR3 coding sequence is TGTGCCAGCAGTTTCCAGGGGAGGAGTGACTATGGCTACACCTTC.

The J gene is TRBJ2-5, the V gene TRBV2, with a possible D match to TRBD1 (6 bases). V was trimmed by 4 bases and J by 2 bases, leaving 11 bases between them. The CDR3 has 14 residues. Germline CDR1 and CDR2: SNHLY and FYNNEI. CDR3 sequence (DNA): TGTGCCAGCAGTGGTACAGGGCGGCAAGAGACCCAGTACTTC. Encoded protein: CASSGTGRQETQYF.

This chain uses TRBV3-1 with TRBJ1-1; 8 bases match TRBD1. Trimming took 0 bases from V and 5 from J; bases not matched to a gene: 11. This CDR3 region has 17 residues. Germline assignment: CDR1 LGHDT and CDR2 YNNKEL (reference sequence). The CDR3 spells CASSQDRGRGPSTEAFF. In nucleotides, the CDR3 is TGTGCCAGCAGCCAAGATCGTGGCAGGGGGCCGAGTACTGAAGCTTTCTTT.